The clone carrying this TCR beta chain has just a few counts. Germline V CDR1 and CDR2: SGHRS, YFSETQ. This CDR3 is 15 amino acids long. V lost 8 bases to trimming and J lost 1 base, with 18 bases between them. TCRdb redid the calling of the 5' RACE reads with MiXCR, one entry per CDR3 protein. Of fewer than 300,000 distinct CDR3 sequences in the sample, roughly a sixth are singletons; the top ten hold under 25%. This record comes from a study of T-cell memory formation after mild COVID-19. This sequence joins TRBV5-1 and TRBJ1-1; no reliable D call. Sample: PBMCs or a T cell subset sorted from them (not recorded which). The receptor comes from a young man who had mild COVID-19 (a few samples of this study predate the infection). Cell type and time point are not known. The CDR3: CASTALQTENTEAFF. The DNA for the CDR3 is TGCGCCAGTACCGCACTTCAAACAGAGAACACTGAAGCTTTCTTT.